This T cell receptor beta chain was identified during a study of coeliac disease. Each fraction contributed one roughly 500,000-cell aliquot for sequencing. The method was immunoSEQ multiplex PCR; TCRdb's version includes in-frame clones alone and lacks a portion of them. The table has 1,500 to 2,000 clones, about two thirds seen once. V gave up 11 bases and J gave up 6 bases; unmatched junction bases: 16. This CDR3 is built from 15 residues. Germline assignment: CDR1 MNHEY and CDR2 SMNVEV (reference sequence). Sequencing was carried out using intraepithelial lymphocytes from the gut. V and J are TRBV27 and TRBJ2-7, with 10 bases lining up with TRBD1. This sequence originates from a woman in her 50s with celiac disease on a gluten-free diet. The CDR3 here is CAARPAGTGAREQYF. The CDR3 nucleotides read TGTGCCGCCCGACCCGCCGGGACAGGGGCTCGCGAGCAGTACTTC.